This is a list of T cell receptor beta chains from one sample in a study of a mutant IDH1 vaccine in newly diagnosed glioma. Clones were sequenced by immunoSEQ multiplex PCR, and TCRdb holds only the in-frame ones, with some missing. Altogether tens of thousands of clones are present, around four fifths being singletons, with the ten largest covering approximately 4.3%. The starting material was peripheral blood mononuclear cells (PBMCs), obtained from a glioma patient treated with radiotherapy, temozolomide or both. These TCRs come from a young woman with glioma. Some clones in this sample may be carry-over from other donors' samples. CDR3s include the opening cysteine and the closing phenylalanine or tryptophan. D genes are given only for firm matches. Clone size appears in some rows only: once, few, many, or a class for an expanded clone.

j_gene,d_gene,abundance,v_gene,CDR3aa,CDR3nt
TRBJ2-3,-,few,TRBV7-9,CASSPRGPDTQYF,TGTGCCAGCAGCCCTCGGGGCCCAGATACGCAGTATTTT
TRBJ2-4,TRBD1,-,TRBV5-4,CASSRQGDLNIQYF,TGTGCCAGCAGCCGACAGGGAGACTTAAACATTCAGTACTTC
TRBJ2-2,TRBD2,-,TRBV6-4,CASSSRGDTGELFF,TGTGCCAGCAGTTCCCGGGGGGACACCGGGGAGCTGTTTTTT
TRBJ1-5,TRBD1,-,TRBV7-2,CASSSRDRAWRNQPQHF,TGTGCCAGCAGCTCCAGGGACAGGGCCTGGCGCAATCAGCCCCAGCATTTT
TRBJ2-5,TRBD2,-,TRBV29-1,CSVGGRLAGETQYF,TGCAGCGTGGGGGGTAGACTAGCCGGGGAGACCCAGTACTTC
TRBJ2-1,TRBD2,-,TRBV5-4,CASSLRTSGRNEQFF,TGTGCCAGCAGCTTAAGGACTAGCGGGAGGAATGAGCAGTTCTTC
TRBJ2-7,TRBD1,-,TRBV10-3,CAIRGQGALNEQYF,TGTGCCATCAGGGGACAGGGGGCGTTAAACGAGCAGTACTTC
TRBJ2-7,TRBD1,once,TRBV5-1,CASSLASTGPYEQYF,TGCGCCAGCAGCTTGGCCTCGACAGGGCCCTACGAGCAGTACTTC
TRBJ1-1,-,-,TRBV29-1,CSVRGSTEAFF,TGCAGCGTTCGGGGCAGCACTGAAGCTTTCTTT
TRBJ1-1,-,-,TRBV6-4,CASSDSLMGTEAFF,TGTGCCAGCAGTGACTCGCTTATGGGAACTGAAGCTTTCTTT
TRBJ1-2,-,-,TRBV5-1,CASSLEGSKSYGYTF,TGCGCCAGCAGCTTGGAGGGCAGTAAAAGCTATGGCTACACCTTC
TRBJ1-5,TRBD1,-,TRBV19,CASSIKTGLSQPQHF,TGTGCCAGTAGTATAAAGACAGGGTTATCACAGCCCCAGCATTTT
TRBJ2-7,-,-,TRBV6-5,CASSVLQGYEQYF,TGTGCCAGCAGTGTCCTACAGGGCTACGAGCAGTACTTC
TRBJ2-3,TRBD1,-,TRBV6-1,CASSELPGQGADTQYF,TGTGCCAGCAGTGAATTGCCCGGACAGGGCGCAGATACGCAGTATTTT
TRBJ2-7,TRBD2,-,TRBV10-3,CAIRDVAGGIPYEQYF,TGTGCCATCAGAGATGTAGCGGGGGGGATACCCTACGAGCAGTACTTC
TRBJ2-2,-,-,TRBV9,CASSVTRTGELFF,TGTGCCAGCAGCGTCACACGCACCGGGGAGCTGTTTTTT